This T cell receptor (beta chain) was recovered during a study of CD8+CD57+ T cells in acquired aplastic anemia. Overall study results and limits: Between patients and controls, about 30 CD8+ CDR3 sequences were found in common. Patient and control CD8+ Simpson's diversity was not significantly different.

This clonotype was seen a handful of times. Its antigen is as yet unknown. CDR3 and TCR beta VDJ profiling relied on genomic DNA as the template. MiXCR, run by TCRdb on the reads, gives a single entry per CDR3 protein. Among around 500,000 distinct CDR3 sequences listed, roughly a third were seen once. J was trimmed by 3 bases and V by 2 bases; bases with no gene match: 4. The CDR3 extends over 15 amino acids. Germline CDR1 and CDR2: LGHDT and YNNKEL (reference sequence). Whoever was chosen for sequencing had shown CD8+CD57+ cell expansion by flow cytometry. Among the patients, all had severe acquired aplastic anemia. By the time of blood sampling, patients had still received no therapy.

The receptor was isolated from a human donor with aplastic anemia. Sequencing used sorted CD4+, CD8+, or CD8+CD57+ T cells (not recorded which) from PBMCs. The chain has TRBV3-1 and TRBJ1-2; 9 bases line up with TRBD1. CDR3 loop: CASSQPGQGHYGYTF. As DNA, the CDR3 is TGTGCCAGCAGCCAACCGGGACAGGGACACTATGGCTACACCTTC.